This T cell receptor (beta chain) emerged from a study of blood T cell repertoires in COVID-19. This clone is a singleton in its sample. In the original workflow: From reference gene primer amplification, estimates of nucleated cell counts were derived. This table comes from immunoSEQ multiplex PCR, and its TCRdb copy is limited to in-frame clones, with some not included. V, J and clone size were drawn from that table, and D and trimming were deduced from the DNA. There are about 150,000 clones in the sample; around 86% occur only once, and 2.5% to 3% lies in the top ten. Specimen: peripheral blood. The source is a woman older than 75 with COVID-19, enrolled during active disease.

The CDR3, as DNA: TGTGCCAGCAGCTTAGCCGGGACAGGGATCACAGATACGCAGTATTTT. Its protein is CASSLAGTGITDTQYF. The chain is built from TRBV7-6 and TRBJ2-3; TRBD1 matches at 9 bases. Germline CDR1 SGHVS, CDR2 FNYEAQ. The CDR3 has 16 residues. Losses at the gene ends were 0 bases for V and 2 bases for J; bases not matched to a gene: 3.